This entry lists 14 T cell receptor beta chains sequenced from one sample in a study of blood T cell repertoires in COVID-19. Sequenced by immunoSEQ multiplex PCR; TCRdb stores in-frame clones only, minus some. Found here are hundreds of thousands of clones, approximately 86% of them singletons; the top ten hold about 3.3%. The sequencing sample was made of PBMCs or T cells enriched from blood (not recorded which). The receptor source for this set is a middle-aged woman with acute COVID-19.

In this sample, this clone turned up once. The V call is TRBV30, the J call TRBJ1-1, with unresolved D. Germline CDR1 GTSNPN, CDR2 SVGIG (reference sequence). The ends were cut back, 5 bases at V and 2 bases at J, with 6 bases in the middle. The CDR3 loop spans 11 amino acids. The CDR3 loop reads CAWAGNTEAFF. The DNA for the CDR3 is TGTGCCTGGGCGGGTAACACTGAAGCTTTCTTT.

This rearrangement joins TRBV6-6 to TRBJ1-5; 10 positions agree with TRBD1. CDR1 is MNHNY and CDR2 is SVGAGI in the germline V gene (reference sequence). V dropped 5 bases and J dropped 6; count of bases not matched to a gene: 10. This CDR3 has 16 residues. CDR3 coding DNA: TGTGCCAGCAGTACAACGACAGGGGGCGTTGGTCAGCCCCAGCATTTT. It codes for CASSTTTGGVGQPQHF.

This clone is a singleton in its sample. This CDR3 is CASSYSSGDLHEQYF. The CDR3 DNA reads TGTGCCAGCAGTTACTCGAGTGGCGACTTACACGAGCAGTACTTC. V is TRBV6-5 and J is TRBJ2-7, with D unresolved. CDR1 and CDR2 from the germline V gene are MNHEY and SVGAGI. Between the trimmed V and J ends, which lost 0 bases and 5 bases, there was a span of 14 bases. The CDR3 is made up of 15 amino acids.

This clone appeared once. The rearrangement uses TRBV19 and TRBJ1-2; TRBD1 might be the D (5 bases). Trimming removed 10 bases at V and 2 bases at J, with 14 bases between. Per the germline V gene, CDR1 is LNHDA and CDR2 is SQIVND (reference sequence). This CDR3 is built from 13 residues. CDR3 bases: TGTGCCATCAAGACAGACTTCAACTATGGCTACACCTTC. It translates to CAIKTDFNYGYTF.

The CDR3 bases are TGTGCCAGCAGACAGGGGGCCCAGGGCTACACCTTC. Protein sequence: CASRQGAQGYTF. This chain uses TRBV6-5 with TRBJ1-2; 9 bases align to TRBD1. Germline V lookup: CDR1 MNHEY, CDR2 SVGAGI. V lost 6 bases to trimming and J lost 8 bases; unmatched junction nucleotides: 4. CDR3 length equals 12 residues.

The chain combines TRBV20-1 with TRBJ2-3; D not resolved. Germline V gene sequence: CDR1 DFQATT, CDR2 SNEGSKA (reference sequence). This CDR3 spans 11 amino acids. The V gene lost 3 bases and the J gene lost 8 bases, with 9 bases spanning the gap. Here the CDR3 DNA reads TGCAGTGCTAGGGCTCCTCCTACGCAGTATTTT. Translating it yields CSARAPPTQYF.

As DNA, the CDR3 is TGCGCCAGCAGGGCCACTAGCGGGGTGAACACCGGGGAGCTGTTTTTT. Protein product: CASRATSGVNTGELFF. The V call is TRBV5-1, the J call TRBJ2-2; 10 bases match TRBD2. CDR1 is SGHRS and CDR2 is YFSETQ in the germline V gene. V shed 5 bases and J 1 base; nucleotides not matched to a gene: 5. The CDR3 sequence is 16 residues long.

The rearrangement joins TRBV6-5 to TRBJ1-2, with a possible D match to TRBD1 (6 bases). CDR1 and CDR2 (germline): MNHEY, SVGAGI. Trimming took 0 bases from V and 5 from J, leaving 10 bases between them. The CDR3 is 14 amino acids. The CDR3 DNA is TGTGCCAGCAGTTACTCGCCAGGGACATATGGCTACACCTTC. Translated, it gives CASSYSPGTYGYTF.

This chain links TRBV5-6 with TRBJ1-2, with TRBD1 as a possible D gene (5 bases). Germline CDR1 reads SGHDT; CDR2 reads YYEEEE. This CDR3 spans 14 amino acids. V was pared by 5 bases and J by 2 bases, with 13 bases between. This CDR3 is CASSFPTVNYGYTF. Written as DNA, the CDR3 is TGTGCCAGCAGTTTCCCGACAGTAAACTATGGCTACACCTTC.

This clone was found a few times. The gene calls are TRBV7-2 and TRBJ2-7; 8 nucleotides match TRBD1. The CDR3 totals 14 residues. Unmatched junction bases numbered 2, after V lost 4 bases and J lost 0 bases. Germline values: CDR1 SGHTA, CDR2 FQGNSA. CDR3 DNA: TGTGCCAGCAGCTCGGGACAGGCCTCCTACGAGCAGTACTTC. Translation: CASSSGQASYEQYF.

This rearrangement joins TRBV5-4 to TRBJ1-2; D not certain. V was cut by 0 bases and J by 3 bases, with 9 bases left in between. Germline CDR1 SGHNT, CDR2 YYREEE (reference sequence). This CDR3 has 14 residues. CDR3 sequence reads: CASSLAAEDYGYTF. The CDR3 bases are TGTGCCAGCAGCTTGGCGGCTGAGGACTATGGCTACACCTTC.

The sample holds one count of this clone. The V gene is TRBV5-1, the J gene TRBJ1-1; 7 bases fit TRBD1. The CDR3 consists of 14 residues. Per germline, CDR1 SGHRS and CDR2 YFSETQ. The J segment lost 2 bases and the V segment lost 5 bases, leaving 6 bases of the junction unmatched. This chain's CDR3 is CASRTTGINTEAFF. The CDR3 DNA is TGCGCCAGCAGAACGACAGGGATTAACACTGAAGCTTTCTTT.

In DNA form, the CDR3 reads TGTGCCAGCAGCCCTCGACTAGCGGGAGAGCAAGAGACCCAGTACTTC. Amino acid sequence: CASSPRLAGEQETQYF. The chain has TRBV7-6 and TRBJ2-5; 12 nucleotides match TRBD2. The V and J ends lost 5 bases and 2 bases, in that order; junction bases with no gene match: 6. Germline V gene sequence: CDR1 SGHVS, CDR2 FNYEAQ. The CDR3 loop spans 16 amino acids.

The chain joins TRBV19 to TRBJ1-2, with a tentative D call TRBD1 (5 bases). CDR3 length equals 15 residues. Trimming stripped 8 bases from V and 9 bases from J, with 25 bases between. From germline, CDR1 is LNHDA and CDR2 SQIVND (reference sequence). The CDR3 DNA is TGTGCCAGTTCGACCACTTCGGTAGAGACAGATCGCTACACCTTC. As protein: CASSTTSVETDRYTF. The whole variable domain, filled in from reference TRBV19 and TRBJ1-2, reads DGGITQSPKYLFRKEGQNVTLSCEQNLNHDAMYWYRQDPGQGLRLIYYSQIVNDFQKGDIAEGYSVSREKKESFPLTVTSAQKNPTAFYLCASSTTSVETDRYTFGSGTRLTVV.